A single sample is the source of the 30 T cell receptor beta chains below, sequenced in a study of T cells in Graves' hyperthyroidism and ophthalmopathy. Amplified TCR beta CDR3 regions derived from RNA transcripts. First-round RT-PCR with HTBI primers amplified the TCR CDR3 region. TCRdb reprocessed the multiplex PCR reads with MiXCR, giving one entry per CDR3 protein. The sample has some 600,000 distinct CDR3 sequences; about 15% are singletons. Sequenced: blood. The receptors stem from a woman aged 25 to 39 with Graves' hyperthyroidism that later progressed to Graves' ophthalmopathy.

This clonotype was seen at least ten times. This chain's CDR3 is CASSFVQTDTQYF. CDR3 DNA sequence: TGTGCCAGCAGTTTTGTCCAAACAGATACGCAGTATTTT. This rearrangement joins TRBV12-3 or TRBV12-4 to TRBJ2-3; D gene unclear. The V end lost 3 bases, the J end lost 3 bases, and 7 bases lay between the germline ends. This CDR3 has 13 amino acids.

This clonotype was counted ten times or more. The rearrangement joins TRBV30 to TRBJ2-6; perhaps D is TRBD1 or TRBD2 (5 bases each). V lost 3 bases and J lost 4, with 16 bases in between. The CDR3 consists of 16 residues. Germline V gene sequence: CDR1 GTSNPN, CDR2 SVGIG (reference sequence). The chain's CDR3 is CAWSRGEMSGANVLTF. The CDR3 bases are TGTGCCTGGAGCCGAGGGGAGATGTCCGGGGCCAACGTCCTGACTTTC.

This clonotype was seen more than once but under ten times. The CDR3 is CASSRGTDTYNEQFF. CDR3 bases: TGTGCCAGCTCACGAGGGACGGATACCTACAATGAGCAGTTCTTC. The chain joins TRBV18 to TRBJ2-1; D tentatively reads TRBD1 or TRBD2 (5 bases each). This CDR3 has 15 amino acids. Germline V CDR1 and CDR2: KGHSH, LQKENI. V lost 4 bases and J lost 2, with 12 bases in between. Full variable domain (outside the CDR3, taken from reference TRBV18 and TRBJ2-1): NAGVMQNPRHLVRRRGQEARLRCSPMKGHSHVYWYRQLPEEGLKFMVYLQKENIIDESGMPKERFSAEFPKEGPSILRIQQVVRGDSAAYFCASSRGTDTYNEQFFGPGTRLTVL.

The rearrangement links TRBV19 to TRBJ1-1, with 12 nucleotides matching TRBD1. Trimming removed 3 bases from V and 0 bases from J; junction bases left unmatched: 5. Germline V gene lookup returns CDR1 LNHDA and CDR2 SQIVND (reference sequence). This CDR3 spans 17 amino acids. The CDR3: CASSILGTGGMNTEAFF. CDR3 nucleotide sequence: TGTGCCAGTAGTATCCTAGGGACAGGGGGCATGAACACTGAAGCTTTCTTT. Full variable domain (rest looked up from reference TRBV19 and TRBJ1-1): DGGITQSPKYLFRKEGQNVTLSCEQNLNHDAMYWYRQDPGQGLRLIYYSQIVNDFQKGDIAEGYSVSREKKESFPLTVTSAQKNPTAFYLCASSILGTGGMNTEAFFGQGTRLTVV.

This clonotype was seen at least ten times. V and J are TRBV9 and TRBJ2-7; D remains ambiguous. Trimming took off 0 bases at V and 3 bases at J, with 7 bases between the two ends. The germline V gene encodes CDR1 SGDLS and CDR2 YYNGEE. The CDR3 is 13 amino acids. The DNA of the CDR3 is TGTGCCAGCAGCGTAGGGGCGAACTACGAGCAGTACTTC. Protein: CASSVGANYEQYF.

On this clonotype: Just one base apart from a much larger clone, this may be a read error. The CDR3 region is CAWDRGSYGYTF. For the CDR3, the DNA is TGTGCCTGGGACAGGGGGAGCTATGGCTACACCTTC. The rearrangement uses TRBV30 and TRBJ1-2; 9 nucleotides agree with TRBD1. In germline, CDR1 is GTSNPN, CDR2 SVGIG (reference sequence). The CDR3 extends over 12 amino acids. Trimming cost V 5 bases and J 4 bases; bases outside gene matches: 2.

This clonotype was observed many times. The chain couples TRBV29-1 to TRBJ2-1; unclear D gene. V lost 1 base and J 6 bases, leaving 10 bases between the germline ends. The germline V gene encodes CDR1 SQVTM and CDR2 ANQGSEA. The CDR3 spans 13 residues. The CDR3 nucleotides are TGCAGCGTTGAAGGGTCAGGTGGCAATGAGCAGTTCTTC. This codes for CSVEGSGGNEQFF.

This clonotype came up a few times. This chain links TRBV3-1 with TRBJ2-1; D remains unclear. Trimming took 0 bases from V and 8 from J, leaving 14 bases between them. Germline values: CDR1 LGHDT, CDR2 YNNKEL (reference sequence). The CDR3 has 15 residues. CDR3 region: CASSQDGHSIDEQFF. DNA of the CDR3: TGTGCCAGCAGCCAAGACGGGCACTCTATCGATGAGCAGTTCTTC.

V and J are TRBV4-1 and TRBJ2-7; 10 nucleotides match TRBD2. In germline, CDR1 is MGHRA, CDR2 YSYEKL. Unmatched junction bases numbered 10, after V lost 2 bases and J lost 6 bases. CDR3 length: 16 residues. This chain's CDR3 is CASSQPTAGGRREQYF. CDR3 coding DNA: TGCGCCAGCAGCCAACCGACAGCGGGAGGGCGCCGCGAGCAGTACTTC.

About this clonotype itself: A much more abundant neighbour one base away suggests this may be a read error. The J gene is TRBJ1-4, the V gene TRBV20-1; no clear D gene. Germline CDR1 and CDR2: DFQATT and SNEGSKA (reference sequence). The CDR3 is 14 residues long. The ends were cut back, 6 bases at V and 7 bases at J, with 18 bases in the middle. The CDR3 bases are TGCAGTGCCAAAAGAGGAGGGAGACTTGAAAAACTGTTTTTT. Amino acids: CSAKRGGRLEKLFF.

Ten or more counts support this clonotype. J is TRBJ1-1 and V is TRBV27; 7 positions match TRBD1. V shed 3 bases, J shed 5 bases, and the junction held 9 bases outside the gene matches. The CDR3 extends over 15 amino acids. The germline CDR1 and CDR2 sequences are MNHEY and SMNVEV (reference sequence). CDR3 DNA: TGTGCCAGCAGTTTCCTTGGGACAGCTAGAACTGAAGCTTTCTTT. Its protein product is CASSFLGTARTEAFF.

This clonotype turned up a few times. The chain carries TRBV3-1 and TRBJ2-5, with 9 bases aligning to TRBD2. With V trimmed by 5 bases and J by 7 bases, 14 bases remained unmatched. The CDR3 totals 16 residues. Germline CDR1 is LGHDT and CDR2 is YNNKEL (reference sequence). The CDR3 region has the DNA TGTGCCAGCAGCTCGAAAGGGACTAGCCTCGAGGGGACCCAGTACTTC. Amino acid sequence: CASSSKGTSLEGTQYF.

This clonotype came up many times. The chain is built from TRBV6-1 and TRBJ1-1; maybe TRBD1 (6 bases). The CDR3 runs to 15 residues. Trimming took off 4 bases at V and 0 bases at J, with 12 bases between the two ends. Germline V gene lookup returns CDR1 MNHNS and CDR2 SASEGT. The CDR3 here is CASSARTAMNTEAFF. DNA of the CDR3: TGTGCCAGCAGTGCCCGGACAGCGATGAACACTGAAGCTTTCTTT.

This clonotype was observed many times. J is TRBJ2-1 and V is TRBV20-1; 7 bases agree with TRBD2. The CDR3 is made up of 14 amino acids. V lost 3 bases to trimming and J lost 6 bases; unmatched junction nucleotides: 8. Germline CDR1 is DFQATT and CDR2 is SNEGSKA (reference sequence). The CDR3 coding sequence is TGCAGTGCTAGGCCCGGCGGGAGTGTCAATGAGCAGTTCTTC. The encoded protein is CSARPGGSVNEQFF.

At least ten counts were recorded for this clonotype. The V and J genes are TRBV12-3 or TRBV12-4 and TRBJ1-4, with no clear D. This CDR3 has 15 residues. V lost 3 bases and J lost 5, with 13 bases in between. CDR3 region: CASSFRPGSNEKLFF. CDR3 coding DNA: TGTGCCAGCAGTTTTAGACCAGGCTCCAATGAAAAACTGTTTTTT.

This clonotype occurred many times. This chain uses TRBV11-3 with TRBJ2-5; the match to TRBD1 covers 11 bases. From germline, CDR1 is SGHNT and CDR2 YENEEA. CDR3 length equals 15 residues. After removal of 5 bases from V and 4 bases from J, the junction contained 6 bases not matched to a gene. CDR3 bases: TGTGCCAGCAGCACAGGACAGGGGGCAAGAGAGACCCAGTACTTC. This gives the protein CASSTGQGARETQYF.

This clonotype was seen once. A much more abundant neighbour one base away suggests this may be a read error. The rearrangement links TRBV6-1 to TRBJ1-6; 8 nucleotides agree with TRBD1. This CDR3 is built from 15 residues. Germline values: CDR1 MNHNS, CDR2 SASEGT. Losses at the gene ends were 8 bases for V and 8 bases for J; bases not matched to a gene: 11. The CDR3 nucleotides are TGTGCCAGCGGGCAGATGGGACAGGCGGATTCACCCCTCCACTTT. Protein sequence: CASGQMGQADSPLHF.

The V and J genes are TRBV11-2 and TRBJ2-5, with D possibly TRBD2 on 5 matching bases. Germline V gives CDR1 SGHAT, CDR2 FQNNGV. This CDR3 has 12 residues. V was trimmed by 3 bases and J by 13 bases, leaving 15 bases between them. The CDR3 here is CASSFPEGSRYF. As DNA, the CDR3 is TGTGCCAGCAGCTTCCCGGAAGGGAGCCGGTACTTC.

Ten or more counts support this clonotype. This chain connects TRBV7-2 to TRBJ2-1; no reliable D call. This CDR3 spans 17 amino acids. V gave up 4 bases and J gave up 0 bases, with 16 bases separating them. The V gene's germline CDR1 is SGHTA and CDR2 FQGNSA. The CDR3 is CASSSMSVESSYNEQFF. The DNA for the CDR3 is TGTGCCAGCAGCTCAATGTCCGTAGAGAGCTCCTACAATGAGCAGTTCTTC.

This clonotype showed up many times. The chain joins TRBV2 to TRBJ2-3; no clear D gene. From germline, CDR1 is SNHLY and CDR2 FYNNEI. V shed 8 bases and J shed 4 bases, with 7 bases lying between them. The CDR3 is 11 residues long. This CDR3 reads CASALADTQYF. The CDR3 DNA sequence: TGTGCCAGCGCTTTAGCAGATACGCAGTATTTT.

This clonotype occurred many times. This chain connects TRBV18 to TRBJ2-7; 7 nucleotides agree with TRBD1. Germline CDR1 is KGHSH and CDR2 is LQKENI. The CDR3 has 13 amino acids. V was clipped by 2 bases and J by 2 bases; unmatched bases: 0. DNA of the CDR3: TGTGCCAGCTCACCAGACAGGGCCTACGAGCAGTACTTC. It encodes CASSPDRAYEQYF.

This clonotype was recorded at least ten times. The rearrangement uses TRBV27 and TRBJ1-1; D perhaps matches TRBD1 (6 bases). Trimming removed 7 bases at V and 10 bases at J, with 19 bases between. CDR1 and CDR2 from the germline V gene are MNHEY and SMNVEV (reference sequence). This CDR3 contains 13 residues. DNA of the CDR3: TGTGCCAGCATTCCTTCTCAGGGGATGGGAGCTTTCTTT. Protein product: CASIPSQGMGAFF.

This chain uses TRBV11-2 with TRBJ2-1; TRBD1 agrees at 9 bases. V lost 5 bases to trimming and J lost 5 bases; unmatched junction nucleotides: 7. The CDR3 extends over 15 amino acids. Germline V CDR1 and CDR2: SGHAT, FQNNGV. The CDR3 is CASSRQGQGNNEQFF. As DNA, the CDR3 is TGTGCCAGCAGCCGGCAGGGACAGGGTAACAATGAGCAGTTCTTC.

Many counts were recorded for this clonotype. CDR3 region: CASSIGGSWLTEAFF. The CDR3 coding sequence is TGTGCCAGTAGTATAGGGGGTAGCTGGCTAACTGAAGCTTTCTTT. The chain combines TRBV19 with TRBJ1-1; D is ambiguous. The CDR3 loop spans 15 amino acids. Between the trimmed V and J ends, which lost 1 base and 5 bases, there was a span of 14 bases. The germline CDR1 and CDR2 sequences are LNHDA and SQIVND (reference sequence).

Remarks on this clonotype: At one of its ends the junction is not consistent with the germline gene, which may arise from a read error. The chain uses TRBV7-2 and TRBJ1-4; no clear D. The CDR3 has 13 residues. In germline, CDR1 is SGHTA, CDR2 FQGNSA. CDR3 sequence reads: CASSFGANEKLLF. The CDR3, as DNA: TGTGCCAGCAGCTTCGGTGCTAATGAAAAACTGCTTTTT.

This clonotype was counted at least ten times. The V gene is TRBV28, the J gene TRBJ2-5, with D tentatively TRBD1 (6 bases). V was pared by 4 bases and J by 2 bases, with 8 bases between. Germline values: CDR1 MDHEN, CDR2 SYDVKM. The CDR3 spans 13 residues. The CDR3 here is CASSSGQQETQYF. CDR3 nucleotides: TGTGCCAGCAGTTCAGGACAGCAAGAGACCCAGTACTTC.

There are a few counts of this clonotype. This chain links TRBV5-1 with TRBJ2-7; 9 bases match TRBD1. Germline CDR1 reads SGHRS; CDR2 reads YFSETQ. V lost 3 bases, J lost 3 bases, and 4 bases stayed unmatched. CDR3 length: 14 residues. For the CDR3, the DNA is TGCGCCAGCAGCTGGACAGGGGACAACTACGAGCAGTACTTC. This encodes CASSWTGDNYEQYF.

In its sample, this clonotype was seen many times. This chain links TRBV20-1 with TRBJ2-2; 8 bases fit TRBD2. The CDR3 spans 14 residues. CDR1 is DFQATT, CDR2 SNEGSKA, per germline (reference sequence). With 4 bases clipped from V and 4 bases from J, the junction kept 5 bases outside the gene matches. Here the CDR3 DNA reads TGCAGTGCTAACCAGGCGGGGGGCACCGGGGAGCTGTTTTTT. Encoded protein: CSANQAGGTGELFF.

This clonotype was recorded only once. This rearrangement joins TRBV4-1 to TRBJ1-2; D is uncertain. Trimming removed 1 base at V and 8 bases at J, with 14 bases between. The CDR3 has 14 residues. Germline assignment: CDR1 MGHRA and CDR2 YSYEKL. The DNA for the CDR3 is TGCGCCAGCAGCCAAGTGGAGGGCCGAGACGGCTACACCTTC. It is translated as CASSQVEGRDGYTF.

The rearrangement joins TRBV14 to TRBJ1-1; D is ambiguous. Trimming shortened V by 0 bases and J by 2 bases, and 13 bases separated the two germline ends. The V gene's germline CDR1 is SGHDN and CDR2 FVKESK. This CDR3 comprises 16 residues. As DNA, the CDR3 is TGTGCCAGCAGCCAAGATCTTGGAAACGCCAACACTGAAGCTTTCTTT. Protein: CASSQDLGNANTEAFF.